Below, one T cell receptor beta chain is given with its context. This sample was taken from a study of brain T cells in children with intractable seizures. Sequencing was limited to surgery cases with top T cell transcript signatures in brain tissue. Data came from immunoSEQ multiplex PCR; TCRdb stores just in-frame clones and leaves some out. The data show some 62,000 clones, approximately 95% seen once. The specimen comprised peripheral blood, sampled at surgery. This TCR was sampled from a boy younger than two with focal cortical dysplasia and intractable seizures.

CDR3 residues: CASSFRQGALFF. CDR3 DNA: TGTGCCAGCAGTTTCCGACAGGGAGCCCTGTTTTTT. The chain links TRBV27 to TRBJ2-2; 7 nucleotides match TRBD1. Unmatched junction bases numbered 6, after V lost 3 bases and J lost 14 bases. Germline V lookup: CDR1 MNHEY, CDR2 SMNVEV (reference sequence). The length of the CDR3 is 12 residues.